These 21 T cell receptor beta chains share one sample of origin, sequenced in a study of OX40 agonist ivuxolimab in advanced cancers. The data were produced by immunoSEQ multiplex PCR, yet TCRdb's version contains in-frame clones alone and is incomplete. This sample has some 100,000 clones, with about 85% found just once. This material consisted of CD4+ or CD8+ T cells sorted from blood, taken in a trial of the OX40 agonist ivuxolimab. The source of these receptors is an adult with an advanced solid tumor such as melanoma, head and neck, liver or kidney cancer.

V is TRBV6-5 and J is TRBJ1-5; D is uncertain. The CDR3 has 15 residues. V lost 6 bases and J 3 bases, leaving 15 bases between the germline ends. From germline, CDR1 is MNHEY and CDR2 SVGAGI. CDR3 amino acids: CASRDAGRPNQPQHF. The CDR3 nucleotides read TGTGCCAGCAGAGACGCGGGCCGACCCAATCAGCCCCAGCATTTT.

The chain carries TRBV4-3 and TRBJ2-7, with no clear D. This CDR3 has 14 amino acids. The germline CDR1 and CDR2 sequences are LGHNA and YSLEER. Trimming took 4 bases from V and 0 from J, leaving 10 bases between them. Here the CDR3 reads CASSRTVSSYEQYF. CDR3 DNA: TGCGCCAGCAGCCGGACGGTAAGCTCCTACGAGCAGTACTTC.

The chain is built from TRBV6-6 and TRBJ2-7; weak D call: TRBD2 (6 bases). The germline V and J ends were trimmed by 3 bases and 6 bases, with 9 bases remaining between them. CDR1 and CDR2 (germline): MNHNY, SVGAGI (reference sequence). This CDR3 is 12 amino acids long. The CDR3 loop reads CASSYRGTEQYF. The CDR3 coding sequence is TGTGCCAGCAGTTATCGGGGGACCGAGCAGTACTTC.

A few counts support this clone. The chain joins TRBV19 to TRBJ2-1; 8 nucleotides line up with TRBD2. V gave up 10 bases and J gave up 8 bases; unmatched junction bases: 7. The germline gives CDR1 LNHDA, CDR2 SQIVND (reference sequence). The length of the CDR3 is 12 residues. In nucleotides, the CDR3 is TGTGCCACTCGGGGGGGAAGCGATGAGCAGTTCTTC. Residues: CATRGGSDEQFF.

The sample holds a few counts of this clone. This chain joins TRBV10-3 and TRBJ1-5; a possible D gene is TRBD1 (5 bases). Trimming removed 4 bases at V and 5 bases at J, with 9 bases between. The CDR3 contains 13 residues. CDR1 is ENHRY and CDR2 is SYGVKD in the germline V gene. The CDR3 nucleotides are TGTGCCATCAGTGTAGGGGATGATCAGCCCCAGCATTTT. Translating gives CAISVGDDQPQHF.

The chain uses TRBV18 and TRBJ1-5; D is perhaps TRBD1 (6 bases). CDR3 length: 16 amino acids. The germline gives CDR1 KGHSH, CDR2 LQKENI. V lost 4 bases to trimming and J lost 0 bases, with 13 bases between them. This CDR3 is CASSLYKGGSNQPQHF. The CDR3 bases are TGTGCCAGCTCACTATATAAGGGGGGTAGCAATCAGCCCCAGCATTTT.

The genes are TRBV5-4 and TRBJ2-1; 8 bases agree with TRBD2. The V and J ends lost 2 bases and 13 bases, in that order; junction bases with no gene match: 8. CDR3 length equals 13 residues. Germline V gene sequence: CDR1 SGHNT, CDR2 YYREEE (reference sequence). As DNA, the CDR3 is TGTGCCAGCAGCTTAGGAGCGGGGGCCCTCCAGTTCTTC. Protein product: CASSLGAGALQFF.

The rearrangement links TRBV18 to TRBJ2-7; D uncertain. CDR3 size: 13 residues. Trimming took 1 base from V and 3 from J, leaving 7 bases between them. Per germline, CDR1 KGHSH and CDR2 LQKENI. The CDR3, as DNA: TGTGCCAGCTCACCACATGAGGACTACGAGCAGTACTTC. Translated: CASSPHEDYEQYF.

The chain links TRBV15 to TRBJ1-2; tentative D call: TRBD1 (5 bases). Between the trimmed V and J ends, which lost 1 base and 4 bases, there was a span of 7 bases. This CDR3 is built from 13 residues. Germline V gene data show CDR1 as LNHNV and CDR2 as YYDKDF (reference sequence). The CDR3 loop reads CATSRGGGYGYTF. The DNA for the CDR3 is TGTGCCACCAGCAGAGGGGGGGGCTATGGCTACACCTTC.

This chain links TRBV7-2 with TRBJ1-2, with TRBD1 identical over 7 bases. The CDR3 contains 15 residues. V dropped 4 bases and J dropped 4; count of bases not matched to a gene: 9. Germline CDR1 and CDR2: SGHTA and FQGNSA. CDR3 sequence (DNA): TGTGCCAGCAGCTCGACAGGGAGAGAGGGCTATGGCTACACCTTC. Its translation: CASSSTGREGYGYTF.

The chain couples TRBV6-6 to TRBJ1-1; D is unclear. Per germline, CDR1 MNHNY and CDR2 SVGAGI (reference sequence). Trimming pared 2 bases from V and 1 base from J, leaving 5 bases between. The CDR3 sequence is 13 residues long. The DNA for the CDR3 is TGTGCCAGCAGTTACCCTAAGAACACTGAAGCTTTCTTT. Residues: CASSYPKNTEAFF.

The chain uses TRBV7-6 and TRBJ2-5; 7 nucleotides align to TRBD2. J gave up 4 bases and V 2 bases, and 1 base lay outside the gene matches. CDR3 size: 13 residues. Germline CDR1 SGHVS, CDR2 FNYEAQ. The CDR3 reads CASSLSSGETQYF. CDR3 in DNA: TGTGCCAGCAGCTTATCTAGCGGAGAGACCCAGTACTTC.

The gene calls are TRBV20-1 and TRBJ2-4, with D unclear. Trimming pared 8 bases from V and 2 bases from J, leaving 7 bases between. Germline V gene lookup returns CDR1 DFQATT and CDR2 SNEGSKA (reference sequence). The CDR3 length is 11 residues. CDR3 DNA sequence: TGCAGTTGGTACACCAAAAACATTCAGTACTTC. Its protein product is CSWYTKNIQYF.

The chain is built from TRBV9 and TRBJ2-1; TRBD2 matches 11 bases. The CDR3 loop spans 15 amino acids. V lost 0 bases and J lost 9; bases outside the gene matches: 5. The germline V gene has CDR1 SGDLS and CDR2 YYNGEE. The CDR3 is CASSVASGGPGEQFF. CDR3 DNA: TGTGCCAGCAGCGTAGCTAGCGGGGGGCCTGGTGAGCAGTTCTTC.

This clone occurred once. The chain couples TRBV7-7 to TRBJ2-5; TRBD2 matches 9 bases. The germline V gene encodes CDR1 SSHAT and CDR2 FNYEAQ (reference sequence). This CDR3 comprises 16 residues. The trim removed 2 bases at V and 5 bases at J, leaving 9 bases unmatched. CDR3 in DNA: TGTGCCAGCAGCTTAAGGAGCGGGGGGCCCCGGGAGACCCAGTACTTC. This translates into CASSLRSGGPRETQYF.

J is TRBJ1-3 and V is TRBV5-1; D not resolved. The CDR3 covers 14 residues. The V gene's germline CDR1 is SGHRS and CDR2 YFSETQ. V lost 5 bases to trimming and J lost 2 bases, with 11 bases between them. CDR3 DNA: TGCGCCAGCAGTGATACTTTGGCTGGAAACACCATATATTTT. Translating it yields CASSDTLAGNTIYF. Drawing the rest from reference TRBV5-1 and TRBJ1-3, the complete variable domain is KAGVTQTPRYLIKTRGQQVTLSCSPISGHRSVSWYQQTPGQGLQFLFEYFSETQRNKGNFPGRFSGRQFSNSRSEMNVSTLELGDSALYLCASSDTLAGNTIYFGEGSWLTVV.

CDR3 in amino acids: CASAGDNYGYTF. In DNA form, the CDR3 reads TGTGCTAGTGCCGGAGATAACTATGGCTACACCTTC. J is TRBJ1-2 and V is TRBV12-5, with D unresolved. V lost 7 bases to trimming and J lost 1 base, with 7 bases between them. CDR1 is LGHNT and CDR2 is FRNRAP in the germline V gene. CDR3 length equals 12 residues.

This clone occurred once. The chain employs TRBV7-2 and TRBJ2-3, with 9 bases lining up with TRBD2. The CDR3 covers 14 residues. Germline CDR1 is SGHTA and CDR2 is FQGNSA. Trimming removed 4 bases from V and 5 bases from J; junction bases left unmatched: 4. Here the CDR3 DNA reads TGTGCCAGCAGCTCCTGGACTAGCGAAGATACGCAGTATTTT. Protein sequence: CASSSWTSEDTQYF.

The chain is built from TRBV29-1 and TRBJ1-1; D call uncertain. The V gene's germline CDR1 is SQVTM and CDR2 ANQGSEA. V lost 2 bases and J lost 7, with 11 bases in between. The CDR3 is 12 amino acids. The CDR3 here is CSVEKGNFEAFF. CDR3 nucleotides: TGCAGCGTTGAAAAGGGAAACTTTGAAGCTTTCTTT.

Only one count was recorded for this clone. This chain joins TRBV9 and TRBJ1-1; 9 bases map to TRBD1. Trimming at V came to 5 bases and at J to 3 bases, leaving 5 bases not matched to a gene. Germline CDR1 and CDR2: SGDLS and YYNGEE. The CDR3 is 14 residues long. CDR3 sequence: CASSWTGEDTEAFF. The CDR3 DNA reads TGTGCCAGCAGTTGGACAGGGGAGGACACTGAAGCTTTCTTT. The full variable domain, completed using reference TRBV9 and TRBJ1-1, is DSGVTQTPKHLITATGQRVTLRCSPRSGDLSVYWYQQSLDQGLQFLIQYYNGEERAKGNILERFSAQQFPDLHSELNLSSLELGDSALYFCASSWTGEDTEAFFGQGTRLTVV.

The CDR3 DNA follows: TGTGCCAGAAGCCTATCGGGCCAGCATTCTGTCGAGCAGTACGTC. Protein product: CARSLSGQHSVEQYV. The chain is built from TRBV5-3 and TRBJ2-7; the D is unclear. TRBV5-3 carries the ORF label, with uncertain function. Trimming removed 4 bases at V and 6 bases at J, with 20 bases between. The CDR3 is 15 residues long.